These T cell receptor beta chains were read from a single sample in a study of cytomegalovirus exposure and HLA in healthy donors. The data were produced by immunoSEQ multiplex PCR, yet TCRdb's version contains in-frame clones alone and is incomplete. Here the sample spans 150,000 to 200,000 clones, roughly 96% being singletons. Material: PBMCs. The origin of the receptors is a woman aged 18-29 years in good health and CMV-seronegative. Each CDR3 is given with its conserved first and last residue. Fields, in order: J gene, V gene, CDR3 protein.

TRBJ2-5 TRBV9 CASTPGAGGWETQYF
TRBJ2-1 TRBV10-3 CAIGQTSGGNNEQFF
TRBJ2-3 TRBV5-6 CASSLRGSTDTQYF
TRBJ1-5 TRBV7-2 CASSWGGDQPQHF
TRBJ1-4 TRBV5-6 CASSIGTGGASTNEKLFF
TRBJ1-2 TRBV5-6 CASSLADRAGYGYTF
TRBJ2-2 TRBV4-3 CASSHLDRVDTGELFF
TRBJ2-7 TRBV6-5 CASSYGGAGDEQYF
TRBJ1-2 TRBV19 CASSITLTGESVVKRYGYTF
TRBJ2-1 TRBV10-3 CAIAGAPDYNEQFF
TRBJ2-7 TRBV4-1 CASSQGLDRAYEQYF
TRBJ1-2 TRBV4-2 CASSPSPGGYGYTF
TRBJ2-7 TRBV7-6 CASSIRVSSYEQYF
TRBJ2-7 TRBV4-3 CAGSQEGRPQGTYEQYF
TRBJ2-5 TRBV4-1 CASSHGLAGEVETQYF
TRBJ1-2 TRBV5-4 CASNRHTDNYGYTF
TRBJ2-6 TRBV4-1 CASSQGGLSGANVLTF
TRBJ1-2 TRBV4-3 CASSPGQAYGYTF
TRBJ2-7 TRBV4-1 CASSPTGVGVQYF
TRBJ2-3 TRBV6-1 CASSQLVGSTDTQYF
TRBJ1-1 TRBV9 CASIFVAANRFPEATEAFF
TRBJ2-7 TRBV27 CASSPFGGGYEQYF
TRBJ2-5 TRBV7-9 CASSLTGGSQETQYF
TRBJ1-5 TRBV19 CASSIVGSSNQPQHF